What follows are 4 T cell receptor beta chains derived from one specimen sequenced in a study of read filtering for tumor transcriptome and immune sequencing. The library was built from 400 ng RNA with molecular barcoded adaptors for alpha/delta and beta/gamma chains. TCRdb processed the reads anew with MiXCR; each CDR3 protein has one entry. The data show roughly 82,000 distinct CDR3 sequences, with around an eighth seen just once and about 16% held by the top ten. The sequenced sample consisted of a population of CD138-negative cells sorted from bone marrow. The receptors come from a donor aged 40 or older with multiple myeloma.

The table lists this clonotype with many counts. The chain joins TRBV7-3 to TRBJ2-1, with 8 bases matching TRBD2. The CDR3 runs 15 residues. Germline lookup yields CDR1 SGHTA and CDR2 FQGTGA. Trimming removed 4 bases from V and 4 bases from J; junction bases left unmatched: 6. As DNA, the CDR3 is TGTGCCAGCAGCTCTCCGGGACTAGGGTACAATGAGCAGTTCTTC. As protein: CASSSPGLGYNEQFF.

At least ten counts were recorded for this clonotype. The V gene is TRBV6-2 or TRBV6-3, the J gene TRBJ1-5; the D is unclear. V lost 5 bases, J lost 4 bases, and 6 bases lay in between. The CDR3 length is 12 residues. From germline, CDR1 is MNHEY and CDR2 SVGEGT. DNA of the CDR3: TGTGCCAGCAGTCGCCCTAATCAGCCCCAGCATTTT. Amino acid sequence: CASSRPNQPQHF.

This clonotype came up many times. This sequence joins TRBV5-1 and TRBJ2-3; TRBD2 is a possible D gene (6 bases). Trimming stripped 4 bases from V and 0 bases from J, with 18 bases between. Per germline, CDR1 SGHRS and CDR2 YFSETQ. This CDR3 region has 17 residues. The CDR3 loop is CASSGSFGTPSTDTQYF. In DNA form, the CDR3 reads TGCGCCAGCAGCGGGTCCTTCGGGACTCCTAGCACAGATACGCAGTATTTT.

This clonotype was recorded many times. This chain connects TRBV2 to TRBJ2-1, with 14 bases identical to TRBD2. Germline trimming cut 6 bases from V and 5 bases from J; bases unmatched to any gene: 3. Germline V gene lookup returns CDR1 SNHLY and CDR2 FYNNEI. The CDR3 covers 15 residues. The CDR3 sequence: CASSGGLAGDNEQFF. The DNA of the CDR3 is TGTGCCAGCAGCGGGGGACTAGCGGGAGACAATGAGCAGTTCTTC. Drawing the rest from reference TRBV2 and TRBJ2-1, the complete variable domain is EPEVTQTPSHQVTQMGQEVILRCVPISNHLYFYWYRQILGQKVEFLVSFYNNEISEKSEIFDDQFSVERPDGSNFTLKIRSTKLEDSAMYFCASSGGLAGDNEQFFGPGTRLTVL.